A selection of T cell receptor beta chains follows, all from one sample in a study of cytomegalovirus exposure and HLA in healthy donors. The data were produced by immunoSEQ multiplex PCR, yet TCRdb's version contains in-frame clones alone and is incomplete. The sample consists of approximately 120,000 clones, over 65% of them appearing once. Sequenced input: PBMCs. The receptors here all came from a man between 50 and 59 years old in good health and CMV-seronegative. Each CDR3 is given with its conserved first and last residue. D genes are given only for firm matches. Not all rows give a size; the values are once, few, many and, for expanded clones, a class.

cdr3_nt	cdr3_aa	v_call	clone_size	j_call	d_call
TGTGCCAGCAGCCAGGCCCCGGCCAGCACAGATACGCAGTATTTT	CASSQAPASTDTQYF	TRBV5-4	NA	TRBJ2-3	NA
TGTGCCAGCACTCCCGGGTTTCCCTATGGCTACACCTTC	CASTPGFPYGYTF	TRBV2	NA	TRBJ1-2	NA
TGTGCCAGCAGCCGGGACTTACAAGAGACCCAGTACTTC	CASSRDLQETQYF	TRBV9	NA	TRBJ2-5	NA
TGTGCCAGCAGCCATCCCCGGACAGAGCAAGAGACCCAGTACTTC	CASSHPRTEQETQYF	TRBV14	NA	TRBJ2-5	NA
TGCGCCAGCAGTGAGTCCCGGACAGGACTAGCCAAAAACATTCAGTACTTC	CASSESRTGLAKNIQYF	TRBV10-2	once	TRBJ2-4	TRBD1
TGCGCCAGCAGCTTGGGACAGGGGCCTGAAGAGCAGTACTTC	CASSLGQGPEEQYF	TRBV5-1	NA	TRBJ2-7	TRBD1
TGTGCCACCAGCAGAGACGGACAGGGTAATCAGCCCCAGCATTTT	CATSRDGQGNQPQHF	TRBV15	NA	TRBJ1-5	TRBD1
TGTGCCAGCTCACCACCAGGAGACACCGGGGAGCTGTTTTTT	CASSPPGDTGELFF	TRBV18	NA	TRBJ2-2	NA
TGCGCCAGCAAGGAGGTCTCTGGGGCCAACGTCCTGACTTTC	CASKEVSGANVLTF	TRBV5-1	few	TRBJ2-6	NA
TGTGCCAGCAGCGTGACTAGCGGGAGGGCCGGAGAGACCCAGTACTTC	CASSVTSGRAGETQYF	TRBV5-6	NA	TRBJ2-5	TRBD2
TGTGCCAGCAGTTGGGACAGGGGGAGTGAAAAACTGTTTTTT	CASSWDRGSEKLFF	TRBV2	NA	TRBJ1-4	TRBD1
TGTGCCAGCAGCTTAGGAGGGGGCACTGAAGCTTTCTTT	CASSLGGGTEAFF	TRBV7-6	once	TRBJ1-1	NA
TGTGCCAGCAGCCCTGACAGGGGGAGAGGGGACAATGAGCAGTTCTTC	CASSPDRGRGDNEQFF	TRBV28	NA	TRBJ2-1	TRBD1
TGTGCCAGCAGCTTCCGGCGGGTCGGGGAGCTGTTTTTT	CASSFRRVGELFF	TRBV11-2	NA	TRBJ2-2	NA
TGTGCCAGCACCCCGGCGGGGGACTCTGGAAACACCATATATTTT	CASTPAGDSGNTIYF	TRBV7-2	NA	TRBJ1-3	NA
TGTGCCAGCAGCTTGGCGACTAGCGGGAGGGGCTCTGGGGCCAACGTCCTGACTTTC	CASSLATSGRGSGANVLTF	TRBV7-2	NA	TRBJ2-6	TRBD2
TGCGCCAGCAGCTTAGGCAGGGGTGTCCTTTACGAGCAGTACTTC	CASSLGRGVLYEQYF	TRBV5-1	few	TRBJ2-7	NA
TGTGCCAGCAGCTTCCGTGAAGCGGGGGTCTCAACCCCGGATACGCAGTATTTT	CASSFREAGVSTPDTQYF	TRBV9	few	TRBJ2-3	TRBD2
TGTGCCAGCAGCAAATTTGTCGGCTCTGGAAACACCATATATTTT	CASSKFVGSGNTIYF	TRBV6-5	NA	TRBJ1-3	NA
TGTGCCAGCAGCCCTGGCCGGGGGGGAGGGGAAGAGACCCAGTACTTC	CASSPGRGGGEETQYF	TRBV11-2	NA	TRBJ2-5	TRBD2
TGTGCCAGCTCCTCTCGGGGGAGTGGCACCGGGGAGCTGTTTTTT	CASSSRGSGTGELFF	TRBV27	few	TRBJ2-2	NA
TGTGCCTGGCGAGCCCCCGGGGTCCTTCAAGAGACCCAGTACTTC	CAWRAPGVLQETQYF	TRBV30	NA	TRBJ2-5	NA
TGTGCCACTCGGACTAGCGGGAGAGAGACCCAGTACTTC	CATRTSGRETQYF	TRBV19	NA	TRBJ2-5	TRBD2
TGCGCCAGCAGCACAGGGGGTAGACCCTACGAGCAGTACTTC	CASSTGGRPYEQYF	TRBV5-1	NA	TRBJ2-7	TRBD1
TGTGCCAGCAGTGCCGAGGTTGCCACTGAAGCTTTCTTT	CASSAEVATEAFF	TRBV6-1	NA	TRBJ1-1	NA
TGCGCCAGCAGCTTGGGTCAGGGGCCCTACGAGCAGTACTTC	CASSLGQGPYEQYF	TRBV5-1	NA	TRBJ2-7	NA
TGTGCCAGCAGTCCGTCAACTAGCGGTTACTACGAGCAGTACTTC	CASSPSTSGYYEQYF	TRBV28	NA	TRBJ2-7	TRBD2
TGTGCCAGCAGCTTTGGGACTAGCGGGACCTACGAGCAGTACTTC	CASSFGTSGTYEQYF	TRBV7-2	NA	TRBJ2-7	TRBD2
TGTGCCAGCAGTCTCCGCGGATATGGCTACACCTTC	CASSLRGYGYTF	TRBV28	NA	TRBJ1-2	NA
TGTGCCAGCTCGTCGGACCGGGGGGAGCACCTCTACGAGCAGTACTTC	CASSSDRGEHLYEQYF	TRBV18	few	TRBJ2-7	TRBD2
TGTGCCAGCAGCTTGGGGACTAGCGGGAGGGCCGTAGATGAGCAGTTCTTC	CASSLGTSGRAVDEQFF	TRBV5-4	NA	TRBJ2-1	TRBD2
TGCAGCGTATCCCGGGACAGCTACGAGCAGTACTTC	CSVSRDSYEQYF	TRBV29-1	NA	TRBJ2-7	TRBD1
TGTGCCAGCAGTTTTGGAGAGAACACTGAAGCTTTCTTT	CASSFGENTEAFF	TRBV27	NA	TRBJ1-1	NA
TGTGCCAGCAGTGATGACAGGATCGTAACAGATACGCAGTATTTT	CASSDDRIVTDTQYF	TRBV6-1	NA	TRBJ2-3	NA
TGTGCCAGCAGCTCGACTAGTGTTGAGCAGTTCTTC	CASSSTSVEQFF	TRBV11-1	NA	TRBJ2-1	NA
TGCGCCAGCAGCCCGGGACTCCGAAATGAGCAGTTCTTC	CASSPGLRNEQFF	TRBV5-1	NA	TRBJ2-1	NA
TGCGCCAGCATTAGCGGGAGGCATAGCACAGATACGCAGTATTTT	CASISGRHSTDTQYF	TRBV5-1	NA	TRBJ2-3	TRBD2
TGTGCCAGCATCCGAGTAGGGGTTTGGGATGAGCAGTTCTTC	CASIRVGVWDEQFF	TRBV6-1	NA	TRBJ2-1	NA
TGTGCCAGCAGCTTAAACCCAGCACTAGCGGGGAACACCGGGGAGCTGTTTTTT	CASSLNPALAGNTGELFF	TRBV7-3	NA	TRBJ2-2	TRBD2
TGTGCCAGTAGCCCGGAGGGGAACACCGGGGAGCTGTTTTTT	CASSPEGNTGELFF	TRBV19	once	TRBJ2-2	NA
TGTGCCAGCAGTTGGACAGGCCTGCGTTCGGAGTCACCCCTCCACTTT	CASSWTGLRSESPLHF	TRBV27	NA	TRBJ1-6	TRBD1
TGTGCCAGCAGCCAAGCCCTCCGAGAGAACACTGAAGCTTTCTTT	CASSQALRENTEAFF	TRBV4-2	NA	TRBJ1-1	NA
TGTGCCAGCAGCCGCATGGGGGGGTCTGGGGAGACCCAGTACTTC	CASSRMGGSGETQYF	TRBV14	NA	TRBJ2-5	TRBD2
TGCAGCTTCTACTCCCTCGGCACTGAAGCTTTCTTT	CSFYSLGTEAFF	TRBV29-1	NA	TRBJ1-1	NA
TGTGCCAGCAGTCCCATATCGGGACAGGCTAATGAAAAACTGTTTTTT	CASSPISGQANEKLFF	TRBV28	NA	TRBJ1-4	TRBD1
TGTGCCAGCAGCGTTGGACAGGGGGTCGGCTACACCTTC	CASSVGQGVGYTF	TRBV9	NA	TRBJ1-2	TRBD1
TGTGCCAGCAGTTACTCACAGGGAGTGAACACTGAAGCTTTCTTT	CASSYSQGVNTEAFF	TRBV6-5	NA	TRBJ1-1	NA
TGTGCCAGCAGCGAAAATCCGGGACTAGCTTACGAGCAGTACTTC	CASSENPGLAYEQYF	TRBV9	once	TRBJ2-7	TRBD2
TGTGCCAGCAGCCTTAGCGGCTCCTACGAGCAGTACTTC	CASSLSGSYEQYF	TRBV2	NA	TRBJ2-7	NA
TGTGCCAGCAGTGACGAGGGCCCCAACTATGGCTACACCTTC	CASSDEGPNYGYTF	TRBV2	NA	TRBJ1-2	NA
TGCAGTGGACAGCACCAAGAGACCCAGTACTTC	CSGQHQETQYF	TRBV20-1	NA	TRBJ2-5	NA
TGTGCCAGCAGCGGAAAACAGGGGGCCCTTTCCTACGAGCAGTACTTC	CASSGKQGALSYEQYF	TRBV9	NA	TRBJ2-7	TRBD1
TGTGCCAGCAGTTTGGCCGACGAGCAGTACTTC	CASSLADEQYF	TRBV28	NA	TRBJ2-7	NA
TGTGCCATCAGAGATCCAAACAGGGGGTACGAGCAGTACTTC	CAIRDPNRGYEQYF	TRBV10-3	NA	TRBJ2-7	TRBD1
TGTGCCAGCAGTTCGGAGGATCATGACACCATATATTTT	CASSSEDHDTIYF	TRBV28	NA	TRBJ1-3	NA
TGTGCCACCAGCCCTGGACAGTTCGGACACGAGCAGTACTTC	CATSPGQFGHEQYF	TRBV15	NA	TRBJ2-7	NA
TGTGCCAGCAGTCTCAAGGGCAGGGCTTCTGATGAAAAACTGTTTTTT	CASSLKGRASDEKLFF	TRBV28	NA	TRBJ1-4	NA
TGTGCCAGCAGCTCGGAGAGAGGTGAAGCTTTCTTT	CASSSERGEAFF	TRBV7-9	NA	TRBJ1-1	NA
TGTGCCAGCAGTGGCCCTCCGACGGGGGATAGCAATCAGCCCCAGCATTTT	CASSGPPTGDSNQPQHF	TRBV28	NA	TRBJ1-5	NA